This is a list of T cell receptor beta chains from one sample in a study of cytomegalovirus exposure and HLA in healthy donors. Sequencing was performed with immunoSEQ multiplex PCR; in TCRdb, only in-frame clones are kept and a portion is missing. The sample yields 200,000 to 250,000 clones, about 80% seen once. Source material: PBMCs. All receptors derive from a man between 18 and 35 years old in good health and CMV-seronegative. Both conserved end residues are part of each CDR3. Each record gives: D gene, clone size, J gene, CDR3 length, V gene, CDR3 protein, CDR3 DNA. A D gene is named only where the DNA matches it firmly. Only some rows state a clone size, as once, few, many or a class for expanded clones.

>TRBD2|few|TRBJ2-7|14|TRBV2
CASSGSSGRYEQYF
TGTGCCAGCAGTGGTTCTAGCGGGAGATACGAGCAGTACTTC
>.|.|TRBJ2-3|13|TRBV29-1
CSVGWRSTDTQYF
TGCAGCGTTGGCTGGCGGAGCACAGATACGCAGTATTTT
>.|.|TRBJ1-1|14|TRBV7-2
CASSFSQGYTEAFF
TGTGCCAGCAGCTTCTCACAGGGTTATACTGAAGCTTTCTTT
>.|.|TRBJ1-2|16|TRBV7-9
CASSLANARGTGGYTF
TGTGCCAGCAGCTTAGCGAATGCCAGGGGAACGGGTGGCTACACCTTC
>TRBD2|.|TRBJ2-1|15|TRBV5-1
CASSGAGGTYNEQFF
TGCGCCAGCAGTGGAGCGGGAGGGACTTACAATGAGCAGTTCTTC
>TRBD2|.|TRBJ2-7|15|TRBV11-2
CASSSPSGRAVEQYF
TGTGCCAGCAGCTCGCCTAGCGGGAGGGCCGTCGAGCAGTACTTC
>.|.|TRBJ1-2|14|TRBV29-1
CSVIQGPFNYGYTF
TGCAGCGTCATACAGGGACCGTTTAACTATGGCTACACCTTC
>TRBD2|.|TRBJ2-7|10|TRBV20-1
CSARKAGPFF
TGCAGTGCTAGAAAAGCGGGACCGTTCTTC
>.|.|TRBJ2-5|13|TRBV18
CASSPLGQETQYF
TGTGCCAGCTCCCCCCTAGGACAAGAGACCCAGTACTTC
>TRBD2|.|TRBJ2-1|16|TRBV7-3
CASSLRTSGSNNEQFF
TGTGCCAGCAGCCTTCGGACTAGCGGGAGTAATAATGAGCAGTTCTTC
>.|.|TRBJ1-6|16|TRBV6-5
CASSYSTGVGDSPLHF
TGTGCCAGCAGTTACTCAACCGGGGTCGGCGATTCACCCCTCCACTTT
>TRBD1|few|TRBJ1-1|14|TRBV2
CASSRQGVGTEAFF
TGTGCCAGCAGTAGACAGGGGGTAGGTACTGAAGCTTTCTTT
>TRBD2|once|TRBJ2-3|16|TRBV7-9
CASSLTGGGGTDTQYF
TGTGCCAGCAGCTTAACAGGCGGGGGAGGCACAGATACGCAGTATTTT
>.|.|TRBJ1-6|15|TRBV7-9
CASSSQTPWNSPLHF
TGTGCCAGCAGCTCCCAGACACCCTGGAATTCACCCCTCCACTTT
>.|once|TRBJ2-3|14|TRBV6-5
CASSSPYSTDTQYF
TGTGCCAGCAGTTCGCCTTACTCCACAGATACGCAGTATTTT
>TRBD1|.|TRBJ1-5|19|TRBV27
CASRLSSGTEKDSNQPQHF
TGTGCCAGCAGGCTATCCTCCGGGACAGAAAAAGATAGCAATCAGCCCCAGCATTTT
>.|.|TRBJ1-6|17|TRBV9
CASSVELRVGVNSPLHF
TGTGCCAGCAGCGTAGAATTAAGGGTAGGGGTTAATTCACCCCTCCACTTT
>.|.|TRBJ2-1|13|TRBV7-2
CASSLELRVEQFF
TGTGCCAGCAGCTTAGAGCTGCGAGTTGAGCAGTTCTTC
>.|.|TRBJ2-1|13|TRBV27
CASSFYEDNEQFF
TGTGCCAGCAGTTTTTACGAGGACAATGAGCAGTTCTTC
>TRBD1|few|TRBJ2-2|13|TRBV19
CASSSGGFGELFF
TGTGCCAGTAGTTCAGGGGGCTTCGGGGAGCTGTTTTTT
>TRBD2|.|TRBJ2-2|18|TRBV11-2
CASSLLPGTSGRNGELFF
TGTGCCAGCAGCCTCCTCCCCGGGACTAGCGGGAGGAACGGGGAGCTGTTTTTT
>.|.|TRBJ1-1|14|TRBV27
CASSLGEGGTEAFF
TGTGCCAGCAGCTTGGGGGAGGGTGGGACTGAAGCTTTCTTT
>TRBD2|.|TRBJ2-7|15|TRBV29-1
CSVEDDGRSSYEQYF
TGCAGCGTTGAAGACGACGGGAGGAGCTCCTACGAGCAGTACTTC
>.|.|TRBJ1-5|17|TRBV28
CASSNREYGVSNQPQHF
TGTGCCAGCAGTAACAGGGAGTATGGGGTTAGCAATCAGCCCCAGCATTTT
>TRBD1|.|TRBJ1-4|15|TRBV28
CASSKGQGLNEKLFF
TGTGCCAGCAGTAAAGGACAGGGCCTTAATGAAAAACTGTTTTTT
>TRBD1|.|TRBJ1-2|13|TRBV25-1
CASSERQGKGYTF
TGTGCCAGCAGTGAAAGACAGGGTAAAGGCTACACCTTC
>.|.|TRBJ1-4|14|TRBV18
CASSPGGGDEKLFF
TGTGCCAGCTCACCTGGGGGAGGCGATGAAAAACTGTTTTTT
>.|once|TRBJ1-6|15|TRBV6-5
CASCRGGSYNSPLHF
TGTGCCAGCTGTAGGGGGGGCTCCTATAATTCACCCCTCCACTTT
>.|.|TRBJ2-3|15|TRBV9
CASGKRGSRADTQYF
TGTGCCAGCGGGAAGAGGGGGAGTAGGGCAGATACGCAGTATTTT
>.|.|TRBJ1-5|13|TRBV18
CASSPHSNQPQHF
TGTGCCAGCTCACCCCATAGCAATCAGCCCCAGCATTTT
>.|few|TRBJ2-3|13|TRBV5-1
CASAGIGSDTQYF
TGCGCCAGCGCGGGGATTGGGTCAGATACGCAGTATTTT
>.|.|TRBJ2-7|15|TRBV25-1
CASSDSQGRGYEQYF
TGTGCCAGCAGTGATAGCCAGGGGCGGGGGTACGAGCAGTACTTC
>.|.|TRBJ2-1|11|TRBV28
CASSPYNEQFF
TGTGCCAGCAGCCCGTACAATGAGCAGTTCTTC
>TRBD1|.|TRBJ2-3|16|TRBV28
CASTRYSPTGGDTQYF
TGTGCCAGCACCCGCTACTCACCGACAGGGGGAGATACGCAGTATTTT
>.|.|TRBJ2-3|13|TRBV28
CASMAGSWVTQYF
TGTGCCAGCATGGCCGGGTCGTGGGTTACGCAGTATTTT
>.|once|TRBJ1-4|13|TRBV19
CASSISFNEKLFF
TGTGCCAGTAGTATTTCTTTTAATGAAAAACTGTTTTTT
>TRBD2|.|TRBJ2-4|19|TRBV10-1
CASSVRTSGRGIAKNIQYF
TGCGCCAGCAGTGTGAGAACTAGCGGGAGAGGGATAGCCAAAAACATTCAGTACTTC
>.|.|TRBJ1-3|17|TRBV7-9
CASSSRDFWSSGNTIYF
TGTGCCAGCAGCTCCCGGGACTTTTGGAGCTCTGGAAACACCATATATTTT
>.|once|TRBJ1-1|14|TRBV27
CASSLLGGYTEAFF
TGTGCCAGCAGTTTATTGGGGGGTTACACTGAAGCTTTCTTT
>TRBD2|.|TRBJ2-7|14|TRBV28
CASSPLAGHYEQYF
TGTGCCAGCAGTCCATTAGCGGGCCACTACGAGCAGTACTTC
>.|.|TRBJ2-3|15|TRBV6-6
CASSYDETTTDTQYF
TGTGCCAGCAGTTACGACGAAACTACAACAGATACGCAGTATTTT
>.|.|TRBJ2-7|12|TRBV27
CASSPQGYEQYF
TGTGCCAGCAGTCCACAGGGTTACGAGCAGTACTTC
>.|few|TRBJ2-1|11|TRBV30
CAWTGNNEQFF
TGTGCCTGGACAGGCAACAATGAGCAGTTCTTC
>TRBD1|.|TRBJ1-1|13|TRBV4-1
CASSPGQGVRAFF
TGCGCCAGCAGTCCGGGACAGGGGGTTCGTGCTTTCTTT
>.|.|TRBJ1-1|15|TRBV5-4
CASSLAFQGSAEAFF
TGTGCCAGCAGCTTGGCGTTTCAGGGTAGTGCTGAAGCTTTCTTT
>.|.|TRBJ2-7|15|TRBV2
CASGGDGRPSYEQYF
TGTGCCAGCGGCGGTGACGGCCGTCCATCCTACGAGCAGTACTTC
>TRBD1|once|TRBJ2-7|14|TRBV18
CASSRGTGYNEQYF
TGTGCCAGCTCCCGCGGGACAGGGTACAACGAGCAGTACTTC
>TRBD2|few|TRBJ2-1|17|TRBV28
CASSSQRGTSGRNEQFF
TGTGCCAGCAGTTCCCAACGCGGGACTAGCGGGAGAAATGAGCAGTTCTTC
>TRBD1|.|TRBJ2-7|14|TRBV11-2
CASRADRGQNEQYF
TGTGCCAGCAGGGCGGACAGGGGGCAGAACGAGCAGTACTTC
>TRBD1|few|TRBJ1-1|13|TRBV7-9
CASSTGGSTEAFF
TGTGCCAGCAGCACAGGGGGGTCCACTGAAGCTTTCTTT
>.|.|TRBJ2-1|15|TRBV7-9
CASSLAPPGYNEQFF
TGTGCCAGCAGCTTAGCACCCCCGGGCTACAATGAGCAGTTCTTC
>.|.|TRBJ2-2|11|TRBV11-2
CASSPTGELFF
TGTGCCAGCAGTCCCACTGGGGAGCTGTTTTTT
>.|.|TRBJ1-1|14|TRBV14
CASTSSGRGTEAFF
TGTGCCAGCACCTCTAGCGGGAGGGGAACTGAAGCTTTCTTT
>.|.|TRBJ1-1|14|TRBV30
CAWRQGSVNTEAFF
TGTGCCTGGAGGCAGGGGTCAGTGAACACTGAAGCTTTCTTT
>.|.|TRBJ1-4|12|TRBV2
CASSDLGRALFF
TGTGCCAGCAGTGATTTAGGGAGGGCACTGTTTTTT
>TRBD1|.|TRBJ2-1|14|TRBV14
CASTRTGTGGEQFF
TGTGCCAGCACCCGAACCGGGACAGGGGGTGAGCAGTTCTTC
>.|.|TRBJ2-1|16|TRBV7-3
CASSLSLRDGFGEQFF
TGTGCCAGCAGCTTATCCCTGCGGGATGGTTTCGGTGAGCAGTTCTTC